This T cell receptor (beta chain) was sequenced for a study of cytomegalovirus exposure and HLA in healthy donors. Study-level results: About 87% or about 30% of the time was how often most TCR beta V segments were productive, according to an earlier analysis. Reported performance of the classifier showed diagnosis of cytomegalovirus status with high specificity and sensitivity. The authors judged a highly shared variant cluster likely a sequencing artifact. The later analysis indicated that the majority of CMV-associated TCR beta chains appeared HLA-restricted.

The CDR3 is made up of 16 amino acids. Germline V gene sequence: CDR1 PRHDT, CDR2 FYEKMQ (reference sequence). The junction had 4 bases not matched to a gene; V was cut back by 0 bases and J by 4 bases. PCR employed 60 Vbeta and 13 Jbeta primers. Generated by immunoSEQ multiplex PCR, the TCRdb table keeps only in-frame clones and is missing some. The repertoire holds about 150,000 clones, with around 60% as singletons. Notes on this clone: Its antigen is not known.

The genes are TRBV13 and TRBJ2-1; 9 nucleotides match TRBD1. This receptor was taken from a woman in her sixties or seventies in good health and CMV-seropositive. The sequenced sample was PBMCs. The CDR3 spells CASSLGPGQGYNEQFF. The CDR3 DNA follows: TGTGCCAGCAGCTTAGGCCCGGGACAGGGTTACAATGAGCAGTTCTTC.